This TCR beta chain originates from a study of blood T cell repertoires in COVID-19 (dated by TCRdb to the early 2020s). Study-wide context: Collaborator samples came from the United States, Italy and Spain and covered acute and convalescent phases of COVID-19. Deeply sampled blood TCRbeta repertoires from subjects exposed to, actively infected with, or recovered from COVID-19 were included in the dataset. HLA class I and class II types, where available, came from metadata supplied by the sample provider rather than from assay-based typing. The material from the prospective study consisted of cDNA or gDNA derived from T cells, B-cell-depleted T cells, or PBMCs. The repertoires were released in a freely available public database intended as a resource for research on the immune response to SARS-CoV-2. Sample metadata almost always included a de-identified subject ID, COVID-19 status, age in years and sex. Samples were obtained from the ongoing ImmuneRACE study (first 160 participants) and from 1,200 or so subjects provided by 6 global collaborators.

Whole blood was collected in K2EDTA tubes by collaborating institutions according to the institutions' own protocols. For TCRbeta analysis, collaborators shipped samples in one of three forms: frozen whole blood, isolated PBMCs, or DNA extracted from either of those sample types. The paper as a whole reports these results and caveats: Clinical and demographic metadata were provided uncurated, with the amount varying by source and participant.

The immunoSEQ Assay, a bias-controlled multiplex PCR, was used to amplify TCRbeta CDR3 regions from genomic DNA. Per the authors' processing: Nucleated cell counts per sample were estimated from amplification of reference gene primers within the assay. To quantify the absolute abundance of each unique TCRbeta CDR3 rearrangement, sequence reads were collapsed and filtered. Productive Simpson clonality was computed per sample as the square root of Simpson's diversity index over productive rearrangements. Imported from immuneACCESS, the table was reduced by TCRdb to in-frame sequences with V and J called. These copies leave out some clones; in studies compared against another copy, an unresolved V gene accounts for under half, and the cause of the remainder is not known. D and trimming come from the DNA, and the V and J calls and clone size come from that table. This sample lists some 73,000 clones; about 80% were detected once. Approximately 29% of the sample goes to the ten largest clones.

The CDR3 holds 12 amino acids from the cysteine to the phenylalanine. Only the CDR3 portion is preserved as DNA: 36 bases, with reading frame beginning at the first base. Via the germline V gene, CDR1 is ENHRY and CDR2 SYGVKD. V drops 10 bases and J drops 0 bases, leaving 10 bases in between. With respect to this clone: Its antigen remains undetermined. No qualities accompany the bases; no much larger clone lies one base away.

The chain is made from TRBV10-3 and TRBJ2-7; TRBD1 is perhaps the D gene, given 6 matching bases. Sequencing was done on a sample of peripheral blood. The source is a human donor in a cohort sampled during active COVID-19. The DNA sequence reads TGTGCCACCGGGACAACCTCCTACGAGCAGTACTTC. Its product reads: CATGTTSYEQYF.